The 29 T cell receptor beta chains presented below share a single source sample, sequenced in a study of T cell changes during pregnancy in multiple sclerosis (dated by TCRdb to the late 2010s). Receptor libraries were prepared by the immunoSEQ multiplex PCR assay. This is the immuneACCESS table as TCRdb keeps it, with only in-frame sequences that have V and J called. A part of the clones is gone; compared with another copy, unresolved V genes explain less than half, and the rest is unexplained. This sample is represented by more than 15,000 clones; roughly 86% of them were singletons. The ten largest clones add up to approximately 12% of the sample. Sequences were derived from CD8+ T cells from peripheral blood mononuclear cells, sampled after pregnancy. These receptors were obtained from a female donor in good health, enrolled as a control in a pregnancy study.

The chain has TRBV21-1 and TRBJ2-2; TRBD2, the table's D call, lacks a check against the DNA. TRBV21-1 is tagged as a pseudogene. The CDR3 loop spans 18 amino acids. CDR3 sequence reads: CASSTQTWTSGNTGELFF. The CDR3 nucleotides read TGTGCCAGCAGCACCCAAACGTGGACTAGCGGTAACACCGGGGAGCTGTTTTTT.

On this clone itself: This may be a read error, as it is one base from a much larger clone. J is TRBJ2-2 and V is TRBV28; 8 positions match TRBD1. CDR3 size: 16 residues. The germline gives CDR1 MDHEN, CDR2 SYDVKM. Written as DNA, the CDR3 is TGTGTCAGCAGTTTCAGGGGGCGAGAGAACACCGGGGAGCTGTTTTTT. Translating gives CVSSFRGRENTGELFF. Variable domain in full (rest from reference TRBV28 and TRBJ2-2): DVKVTQSSRYLVKRTGEKVFLECVQDMDHENMFWYRQDPGLGLRLIYFSYDVKMKEKGDIPEGYSVSREKKERFSLILESASTNQTSMYLCVSSFRGRENTGELFFGEGSRLTVL.

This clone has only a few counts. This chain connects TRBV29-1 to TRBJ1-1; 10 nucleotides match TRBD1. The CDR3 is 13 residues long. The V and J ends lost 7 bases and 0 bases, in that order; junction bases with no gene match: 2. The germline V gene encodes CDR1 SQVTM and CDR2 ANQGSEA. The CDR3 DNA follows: TGCAGCGGACAGGGGGCCATGAACACTGAAGCTTTCTTT. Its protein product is CSGQGAMNTEAFF.

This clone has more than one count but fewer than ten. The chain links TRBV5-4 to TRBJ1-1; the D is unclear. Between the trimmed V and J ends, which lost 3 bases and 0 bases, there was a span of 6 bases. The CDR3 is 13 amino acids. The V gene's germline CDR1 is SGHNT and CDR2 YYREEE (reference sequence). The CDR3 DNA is TGTGCCAGCAGCTCGTTTTTGAACACTGAAGCTTTCTTT. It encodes CASSSFLNTEAFF. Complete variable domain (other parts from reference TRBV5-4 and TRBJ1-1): ETGVTQSPTHLIKTRGQQVTLRCSSQSGHNTVSWYQQALGQGPQFIFQYYREEENGRGNFPPRFSGLQFPNYSSELNVNALELDDSALYLCASSSFLNTEAFFGQGTRLTVV.

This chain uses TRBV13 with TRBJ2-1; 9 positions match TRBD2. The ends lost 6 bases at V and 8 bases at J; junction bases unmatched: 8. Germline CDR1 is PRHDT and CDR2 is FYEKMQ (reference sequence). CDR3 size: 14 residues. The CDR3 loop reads CASRRSGTSYEQFF. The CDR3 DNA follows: TGTGCCAGCAGACGATCCGGGACTAGCTATGAGCAGTTCTTC.

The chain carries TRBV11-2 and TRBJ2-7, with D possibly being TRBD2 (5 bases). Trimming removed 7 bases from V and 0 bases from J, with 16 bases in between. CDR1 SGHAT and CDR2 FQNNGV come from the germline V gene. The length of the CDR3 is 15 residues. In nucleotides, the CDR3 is TGTGCCAGCAATAATTACGGGGTAAGCTCCTACGAGCAGTACTTC. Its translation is CASNNYGVSSYEQYF.

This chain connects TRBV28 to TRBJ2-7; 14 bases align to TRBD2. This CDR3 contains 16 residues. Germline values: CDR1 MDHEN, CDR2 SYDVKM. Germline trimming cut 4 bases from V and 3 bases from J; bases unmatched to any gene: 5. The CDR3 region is CASSSPGLAGGYEQYF. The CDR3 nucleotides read TGTGCCAGCAGTTCCCCCGGACTAGCGGGAGGCTACGAGCAGTACTTC.

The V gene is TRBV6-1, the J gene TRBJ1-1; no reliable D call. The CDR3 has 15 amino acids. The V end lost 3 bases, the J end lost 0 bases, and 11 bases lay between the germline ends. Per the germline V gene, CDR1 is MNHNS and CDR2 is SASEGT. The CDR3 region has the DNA TGTGCCAGCAGTGAGGTCCAGGCGATGAACACTGAAGCTTTCTTT. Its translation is CASSEVQAMNTEAFF.

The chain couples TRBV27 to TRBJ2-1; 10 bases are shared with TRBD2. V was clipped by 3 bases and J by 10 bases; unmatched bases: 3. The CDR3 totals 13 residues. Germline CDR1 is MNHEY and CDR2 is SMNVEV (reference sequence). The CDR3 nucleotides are TGTGCCAGCAGTTTGCTAGCGGGAGAAGAGCAGTTCTTC. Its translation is CASSLLAGEEQFF.

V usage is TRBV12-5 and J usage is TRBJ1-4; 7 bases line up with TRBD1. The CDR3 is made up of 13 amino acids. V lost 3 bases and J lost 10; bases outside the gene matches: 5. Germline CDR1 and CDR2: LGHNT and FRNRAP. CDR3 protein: CASGFYAGGKLFF. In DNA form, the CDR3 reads TGTGCTAGTGGTTTTTATGCAGGGGGAAAACTGTTTTTT.

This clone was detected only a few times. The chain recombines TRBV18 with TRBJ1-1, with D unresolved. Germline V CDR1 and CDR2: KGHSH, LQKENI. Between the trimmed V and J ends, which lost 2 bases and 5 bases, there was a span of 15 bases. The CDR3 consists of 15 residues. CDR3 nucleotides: TGTGCCAGCTCACCAGGGGTCCTCGGGAAGACTGAAGCTTTCTTT. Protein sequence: CASSPGVLGKTEAFF. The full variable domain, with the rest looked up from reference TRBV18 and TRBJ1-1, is NAGVMQNPRHLVRRRGQEARLRCSPMKGHSHVYWYRQLPEEGLKFMVYLQKENIIDESGMPKERFSAEFPKEGPSILRIQQVVRGDSAAYFCASSPGVLGKTEAFFGQGTRLTVV.

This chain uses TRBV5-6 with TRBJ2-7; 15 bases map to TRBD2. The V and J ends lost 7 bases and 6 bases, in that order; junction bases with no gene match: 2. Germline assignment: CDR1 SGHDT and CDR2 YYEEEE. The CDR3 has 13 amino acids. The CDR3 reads CASQGLAGGEQYF. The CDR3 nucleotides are TGTGCCAGCCAGGGACTAGCGGGAGGCGAGCAGTACTTC.

The CDR3 region has the DNA TGTGCCAGTAGTACGCACGGACAGGGGGCTTACGAGCAGTACTTC. Its translation: CASSTHGQGAYEQYF. The chain couples TRBV19 to TRBJ2-7, with 11 nucleotides matching TRBD1. The CDR3 covers 15 residues. The trim removed 4 bases at V and 4 bases at J, leaving 6 bases unmatched. CDR1 and CDR2 from the germline V gene are LNHDA and SQIVND (reference sequence).

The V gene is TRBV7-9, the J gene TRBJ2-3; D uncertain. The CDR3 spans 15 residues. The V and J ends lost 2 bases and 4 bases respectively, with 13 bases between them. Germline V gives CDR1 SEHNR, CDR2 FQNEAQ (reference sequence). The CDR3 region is CASSLSGSPSDTQYF. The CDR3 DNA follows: TGTGCCAGCAGCTTATCTGGTAGTCCCTCAGATACGCAGTATTTT.

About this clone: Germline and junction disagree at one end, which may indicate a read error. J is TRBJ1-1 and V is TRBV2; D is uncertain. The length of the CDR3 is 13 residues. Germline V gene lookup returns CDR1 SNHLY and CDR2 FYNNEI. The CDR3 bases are TGTGCCAGCAGTGAACCCCTCCGACCGGAGGCCCTCTTT. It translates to CASSEPLRPEALF.

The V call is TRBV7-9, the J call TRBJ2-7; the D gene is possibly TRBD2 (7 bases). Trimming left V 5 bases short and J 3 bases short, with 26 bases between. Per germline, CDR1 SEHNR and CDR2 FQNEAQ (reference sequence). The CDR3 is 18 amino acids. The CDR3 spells CASSQSRRPRGADYEQYF. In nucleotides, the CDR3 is TGTGCCAGCAGCCAGAGCAGGCGGCCCCGGGGGGCCGACTACGAGCAGTACTTC.

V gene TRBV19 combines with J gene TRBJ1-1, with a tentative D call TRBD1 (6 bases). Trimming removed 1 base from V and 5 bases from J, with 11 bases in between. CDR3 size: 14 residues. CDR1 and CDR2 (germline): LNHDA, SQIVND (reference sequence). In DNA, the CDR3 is TGTGCCAGTAGTATAGGTGGGGGGGCGACTGAAGCTTTCTTT. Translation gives CASSIGGGATEAFF.

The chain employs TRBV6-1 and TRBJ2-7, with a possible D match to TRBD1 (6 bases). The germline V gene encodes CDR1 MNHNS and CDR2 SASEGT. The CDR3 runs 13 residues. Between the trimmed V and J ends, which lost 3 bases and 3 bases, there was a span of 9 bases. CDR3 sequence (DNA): TGTGCCAGCAGTGATCGAGGGGGCTACGAGCAGTACTTC. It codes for CASSDRGGYEQYF.

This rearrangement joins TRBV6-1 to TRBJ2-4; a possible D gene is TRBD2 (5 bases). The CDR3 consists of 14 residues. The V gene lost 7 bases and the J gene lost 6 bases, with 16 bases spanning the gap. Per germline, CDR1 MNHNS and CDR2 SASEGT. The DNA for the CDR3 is TGTGCCAGCAAAGAGCTCGAGGGTGGAAACATTCAGTACTTC. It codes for CASKELEGGNIQYF.

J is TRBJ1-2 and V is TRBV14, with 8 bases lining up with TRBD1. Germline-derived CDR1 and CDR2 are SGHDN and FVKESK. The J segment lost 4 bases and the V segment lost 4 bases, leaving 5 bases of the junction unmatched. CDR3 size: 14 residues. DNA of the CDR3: TGTGCCAGCAGCCGCAGGGGGCAGGCCTATGGCTACACCTTC. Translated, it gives CASSRRGQAYGYTF.

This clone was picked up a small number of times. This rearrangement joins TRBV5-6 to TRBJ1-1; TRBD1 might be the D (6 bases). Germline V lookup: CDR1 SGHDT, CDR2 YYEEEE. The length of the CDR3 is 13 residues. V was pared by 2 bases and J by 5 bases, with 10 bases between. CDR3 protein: CASSFGGLTEAFF. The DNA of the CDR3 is TGTGCCAGCAGCTTCGGGGGGCTTACTGAAGCTTTCTTT.

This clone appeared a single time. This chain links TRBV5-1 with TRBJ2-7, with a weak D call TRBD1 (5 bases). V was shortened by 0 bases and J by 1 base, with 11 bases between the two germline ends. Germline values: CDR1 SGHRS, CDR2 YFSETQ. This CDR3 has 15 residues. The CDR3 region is CASSLVEGVSYEQYF. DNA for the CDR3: TGCGCCAGCAGCTTGGTGGAAGGGGTTTCCTACGAGCAGTACTTC.

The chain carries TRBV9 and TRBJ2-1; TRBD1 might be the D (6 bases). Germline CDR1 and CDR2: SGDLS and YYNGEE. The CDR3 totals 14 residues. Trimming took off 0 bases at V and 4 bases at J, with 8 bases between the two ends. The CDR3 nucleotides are TGTGCCAGCAGCGTAGGGACAGCTTACAATGAGCAGTTCTTC. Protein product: CASSVGTAYNEQFF.

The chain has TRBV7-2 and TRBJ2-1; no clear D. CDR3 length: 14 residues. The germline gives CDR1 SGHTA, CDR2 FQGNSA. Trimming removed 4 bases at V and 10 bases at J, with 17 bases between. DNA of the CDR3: TGTGCCAGCAGCTATAGTGCCTCACGGTCAGAGCAGTTCTTC. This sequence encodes CASSYSASRSEQFF.

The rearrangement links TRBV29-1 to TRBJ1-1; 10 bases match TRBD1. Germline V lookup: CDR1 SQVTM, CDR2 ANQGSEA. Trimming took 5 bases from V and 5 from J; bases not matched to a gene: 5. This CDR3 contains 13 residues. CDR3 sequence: CSVKTGGETEAFF. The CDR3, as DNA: TGCAGCGTTAAGACAGGGGGCGAAACTGAAGCTTTCTTT.

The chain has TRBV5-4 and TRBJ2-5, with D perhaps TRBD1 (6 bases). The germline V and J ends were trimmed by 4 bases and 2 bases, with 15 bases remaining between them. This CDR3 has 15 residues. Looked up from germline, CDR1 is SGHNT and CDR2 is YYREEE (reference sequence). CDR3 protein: CASSHDRTDQETQYF. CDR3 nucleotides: TGTGCCAGCAGCCATGACAGGACAGATCAAGAGACCCAGTACTTC.

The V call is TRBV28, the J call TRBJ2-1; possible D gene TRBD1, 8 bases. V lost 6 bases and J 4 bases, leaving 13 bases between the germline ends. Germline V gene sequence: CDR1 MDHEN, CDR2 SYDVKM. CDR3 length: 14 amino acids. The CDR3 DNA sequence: TGTGCCAGCAGCTACAGGGGGGGTTACAATGAGCAGTTCTTC. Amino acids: CASSYRGGYNEQFF.

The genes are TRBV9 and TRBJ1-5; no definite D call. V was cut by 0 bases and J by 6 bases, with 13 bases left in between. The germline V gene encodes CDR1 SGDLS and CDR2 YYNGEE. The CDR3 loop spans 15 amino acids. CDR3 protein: CASSVEGDYGQPQHF. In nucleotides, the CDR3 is TGTGCCAGCAGCGTAGAAGGAGATTACGGTCAGCCCCAGCATTTT.

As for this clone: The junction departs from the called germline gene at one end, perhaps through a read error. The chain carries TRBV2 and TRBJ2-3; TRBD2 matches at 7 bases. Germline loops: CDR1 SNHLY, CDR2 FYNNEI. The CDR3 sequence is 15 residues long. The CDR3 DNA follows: TGTGCCAGCAGGGAAGGGACTATCAGCACAGATACGCAGTATTTT. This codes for CASREGTISTDTQYF.